The 9 T cell receptor beta chains below were found in one sample sequenced in a study of T cells in localized non-small cell lung cancer. Method: immunoSEQ multiplex PCR; TCRdb's copy keeps in-frame clones and lacks some. The table includes around 83,000 clones, around 81% detected once. The sequences come from PBMCs, collected before any cancer treatment. The receptor set was obtained from a man aged 40 to 69 with stage II squamous cell lung carcinoma.

The chain recombines TRBV7-8 with TRBJ1-2, with a weak D call TRBD1 (6 bases). Trimming pared 1 base from V and 7 bases from J, leaving 25 bases between. The germline CDR1 and CDR2 sequences are SGHVS and FQNEAQ. The CDR3 consists of 18 residues. The CDR3 bases are TGTGCCAGCAGCTTAGGGATAACGGGGGCGCAGGATTCGTCTGGCTACACCTTC. Amino acid sequence: CASSLGITGAQDSSGYTF.

The chain links TRBV6-1 to TRBJ1-5; D is ambiguous. Germline-derived CDR1 and CDR2 are MNHNS and SASEGT. Trimming shortened V by 6 bases and J by 2 bases, and 11 bases separated the two germline ends. The CDR3 extends over 14 amino acids. The CDR3 sequence: CASRGEIRNQPQHF. The CDR3 DNA reads as TGTGCCAGCAGAGGCGAAATTCGCAATCAGCCCCAGCATTTT.

This chain joins TRBV4-2 and TRBJ1-2, with 8 bases that match TRBD1. The germline V gene encodes CDR1 LGHNA and CDR2 YNFKEQ. The trim removed 0 bases at V and 2 bases at J, leaving 5 bases unmatched. This CDR3 comprises 16 residues. This CDR3 reads CASSQDSNRGNYGYTF. Here the CDR3 DNA reads TGTGCCAGCAGCCAAGATAGTAACAGGGGGAACTATGGCTACACCTTC.

V usage is TRBV4-3 and J usage is TRBJ2-7; D may be TRBD1 (5 bases). This CDR3 spans 14 amino acids. Deletions cut 0 bases from V and 3 bases from J, with 9 bases between. Germline lookup yields CDR1 LGHNA and CDR2 YSLEER. CDR3 sequence reads: CASSQDGASYEQYF. In DNA form, the CDR3 reads TGCGCCAGCAGCCAAGATGGGGCCAGCTACGAGCAGTACTTC.

The chain couples TRBV5-1 to TRBJ2-5, with 16 bases fitting TRBD2. This CDR3 has 17 amino acids. Germline V CDR1 and CDR2: SGHRS, YFSETQ. V shed 4 bases and J 7 bases; nucleotides not matched to a gene: 10. The CDR3, as DNA: TGCGCCAGCAGCCCGGGACTAGCGGGGGGGCAAGAGAGGACCCAGTACTTC. It specifies CASSPGLAGGQERTQYF.

V usage is TRBV6-5 and J usage is TRBJ2-7; D might be TRBD2 (6 bases). Trimming cost V 5 bases and J 6 bases, with 14 bases left between them. The germline V gene has CDR1 MNHEY and CDR2 SVGAGI. This CDR3 contains 13 residues. The CDR3 is CASSRDSSGEQYF. The CDR3 DNA reads TGTGCCAGCAGTAGGGACTCCTCGGGCGAGCAGTACTTC.

The V and J genes are TRBV2 and TRBJ2-1, with D perhaps being TRBD1 or TRBD2 (6 bases each). Trimming took 2 bases from V and 3 from J, leaving 11 bases between them. The germline CDR1 and CDR2 sequences are SNHLY and FYNNEI. The length of the CDR3 is 15 residues. CDR3 residues: CASSERGPGYNEQFF. The CDR3 DNA reads TGTGCCAGCAGTGAACGGGGGCCCGGCTACAATGAGCAGTTCTTC.

The rearrangement links TRBV7-9 to TRBJ1-4; TRBD1 matches 8 bases. Germline values: CDR1 SEHNR, CDR2 FQNEAQ (reference sequence). The V and J ends lost 11 bases and 7 bases, in that order; junction bases with no gene match: 6. The CDR3 is 12 amino acids. The CDR3 nucleotides are TGTGCCGGACAGGGCTCGGGTGAAAAACTGTTTTTT. Translation: CAGQGSGEKLFF.

The chain links TRBV7-3 to TRBJ2-1, with TRBD1 identical over 8 bases. The CDR3 has 15 amino acids. CDR1 is SGHTA and CDR2 is FQGTGA in the germline V gene. Trimming cost V 4 bases and J 5 bases; bases outside gene matches: 7. This CDR3 is CASSSPRTGHNEQFF. For the CDR3, the DNA is TGTGCCAGCAGCTCTCCCCGGACAGGGCACAATGAGCAGTTCTTC.